This TCR beta chain emerged from a study of neoadjuvant anti-PD-1 for oral cavity cancer. Study overall: Patients without progression received a fourth nivolumab dose around day 43, then surgical resection on days 50-56. General study points: TCR analyses covered only three patients per response group.

Trimming pared 6 bases from V and 6 bases from J, leaving 25 bases between. The CDR3 has 16 amino acids. The germline CDR1 and CDR2 sequences are SGHRS and YFSETQ. As to this clone: The antigen remains undetermined.

The table came from immunoSEQ multiplex PCR; TCRdb's copy has only in-frame clones and leaves some out. The sample shows 70,000 to 95,000 clones, under 85% of them seen only once. The TCR originated in a person between 40 and 85 years old with oral cavity squamous cell carcinoma. The chain couples TRBV5-1 to TRBJ2-7; possibly TRBD2 for D (6 bases). Sequencing was performed on PBMCs, taken before nivolumab (anti-PD-1) treatment. For the CDR3, the DNA is TGCGCCAGCACCCCGGGTGGGGCCGGAGGGACGGGCGAGCAGTACTTC. It is translated as CASTPGGAGGTGEQYF.